The entry below describes one TCR beta chain. Its antigen is undetermined. The data were obtained in a study of CD4+ T cells in melanoma. Trimming shortened V by 0 bases and J by 2 bases, and 13 bases separated the two germline ends. CDR1 is SGHNT and CDR2 is YYREEE in the germline V gene (reference sequence). The CDR3 extends over 16 amino acids. Assay used: immunoSEQ multiplex PCR; TCRdb lists only in-frame clones, some missing. This table has some 150,000 clones, nearly 95% appearing once. Findings and caveats of the study: Reportedly, melanoma neoantigen-specific CD4+ T cells showed varied differentiation states. CD8+ T cell, macrophage and B cell function reportedly correlated with neoantigen-specific CD4+ T cells.

The chain links TRBV5-4 to TRBJ2-3; D is possibly TRBD2 (6 bases). The clonotype originates from a human donor with melanoma. The CDR3, as DNA: TGTGCCAGCAGCTTGGCCGGGGGACTTTCCACAGATACGCAGTATTTT. It yields the protein CASSLAGGLSTDTQYF.